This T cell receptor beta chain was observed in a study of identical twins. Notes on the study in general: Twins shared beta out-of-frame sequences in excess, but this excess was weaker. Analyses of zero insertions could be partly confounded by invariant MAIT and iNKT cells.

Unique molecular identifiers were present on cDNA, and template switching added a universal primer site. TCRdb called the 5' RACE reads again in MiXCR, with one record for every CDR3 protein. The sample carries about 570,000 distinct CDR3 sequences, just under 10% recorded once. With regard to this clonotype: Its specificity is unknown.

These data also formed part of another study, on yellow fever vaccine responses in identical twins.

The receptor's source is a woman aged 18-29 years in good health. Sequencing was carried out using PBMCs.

The CDR3 bases are TGCGCCAGCAGCCTTTTTCTCTCTAGCAATCAGCCCCAGCATTTT. It translates to CASSLFLSSNQPQHF. J is TRBJ1-5 and V is TRBV4-1; no firm D call. The V end was cut by 4 bases, the J end by 0 bases, with 10 bases between. The CDR3 is made up of 15 amino acids. From germline, CDR1 is MGHRA and CDR2 YSYEKL.